The 14 T cell receptor beta chains below come from one sample, sequenced in a study of cytomegalovirus exposure and HLA in healthy donors (dated by TCRdb to about 2017). The library was built by means of the immunoSEQ multiplex PCR assay. A mixture of 60 forward primers for TCR Vbeta segments and 13 reverse primers for TCR Jbeta segments was used in the multiplex PCR. TCRdb carries this immuneACCESS record with in-frame sequences only. Its versions omit some clonotypes, under half of them owing to an unresolved V gene in the studies checked, with the rest unexplained. Present in this sample are over 150,000 clones, 60% to 80% of which were seen just once. Approximately 3% of the sample belongs to the ten largest clones. Sequenced input: PBMCs. The receptors were sampled from a woman in her twenties or thirties in good health and CMV-seronegative.

The chain employs TRBV10-3 and TRBJ1-1; the match to TRBD1 covers 7 bases. J was trimmed by 1 base and V by 6 bases; bases with no gene match: 5. The CDR3 contains 14 residues. Germline V gene data show CDR1 as ENHRY and CDR2 as SYGVKD. CDR3 DNA sequence: TGTGCCATCAGAGATCGGACAGGGAACACTGAAGCTTTCTTT. It yields the protein CAIRDRTGNTEAFF.

The V call is TRBV28, the J call TRBJ2-2; D remains ambiguous. The CDR3 totals 12 residues. Deletions cut 4 bases from V and 4 bases from J, with 4 bases between. CDR1 and CDR2 from the germline V gene are MDHEN and SYDVKM. The CDR3 nucleotides read TGTGCCAGCAGTTCGAGCACCGGGGAGCTGTTTTTT. It specifies CASSSSTGELFF.

V and J are TRBV19 and TRBJ1-4, with TRBD1 matching 7 bases. With 5 bases clipped from V and 8 bases from J, the junction kept 14 bases outside the gene matches. Germline-derived CDR1 and CDR2 are LNHDA and SQIVND (reference sequence). This CDR3 region has 16 residues. CDR3 amino acids: CASSQLNRDRQEKLFF. CDR3 coding DNA: TGTGCCAGTAGTCAGCTAAACCGGGACAGACAGGAAAAACTGTTTTTT. The entire variable domain, with the rest obtained from reference TRBV19 and TRBJ1-4, is as follows: DGGITQSPKYLFRKEGQNVTLSCEQNLNHDAMYWYRQDPGQGLRLIYYSQIVNDFQKGDIAEGYSVSREKKESFPLTVTSAQKNPTAFYLCASSQLNRDRQEKLFFGSGTQLSVL.

The chain recombines TRBV19 with TRBJ1-2; TRBD1 might be the D (6 bases). Germline CDR1 is LNHDA and CDR2 is SQIVND (reference sequence). The CDR3 consists of 13 residues. The V end was cut by 7 bases, the J end by 8 bases, with 17 bases between. The DNA of the CDR3 is TGTGCCAGTACCCAAGGGGGGGTTGTCGGCTACACCTTC. Translation: CASTQGGVVGYTF.

The chain is built from TRBV28 and TRBJ1-2; 8 nucleotides align to TRBD1. CDR1 is MDHEN, CDR2 SYDVKM, per germline. There are 14 residues in the CDR3. With 4 bases clipped from V and 6 bases from J, the junction kept 7 bases outside the gene matches. CDR3 in amino acids: CASSWYRGYDGYTF. The CDR3 region has the DNA TGTGCCAGCAGTTGGTACAGGGGGTACGATGGCTACACCTTC.

There are a few counts of this clone. J is TRBJ2-3 and V is TRBV18; D may be TRBD2 (6 bases). The CDR3 is 13 residues long. CDR1 is KGHSH and CDR2 is LQKENI in the germline V gene. Trimming took 1 base from V and 5 from J, leaving 7 bases between them. For the CDR3, the DNA is TGTGCCAGCTCACCACTCGGGGGAGATACGCAGTATTTT. It is translated as CASSPLGGDTQYF.

The V and J genes are TRBV19 and TRBJ1-5, with a weak D call TRBD1 (5 bases). The V and J ends lost 4 bases and 1 base respectively, with 14 bases between them. Per germline, CDR1 LNHDA and CDR2 SQIVND (reference sequence). CDR3 length equals 16 residues. In DNA form, the CDR3 reads TGTGCCAGTAGTAAAACGTCCGGGGGGAGCAATCAGCCCCAGCATTTT. This sequence encodes CASSKTSGGSNQPQHF.

This chain connects TRBV10-3 to TRBJ2-7, with 8 positions matching TRBD2. Unmatched junction bases numbered 8, after V lost 6 bases and J lost 1 base. Germline-derived CDR1 and CDR2 are ENHRY and SYGVKD. This CDR3 contains 15 residues. CDR3 region: CAISTTSGGSYEQYF. The CDR3 nucleotides are TGTGCCATCAGCACTACTAGCGGAGGGTCCTACGAGCAGTACTTC.

The chain links TRBV7-9 to TRBJ2-4; 7 nucleotides match TRBD1. V gave up 5 bases and J gave up 0 bases; unmatched junction bases: 4. Germline assignment: CDR1 SEHNR and CDR2 FQNEAQ (reference sequence). The CDR3 is made up of 15 amino acids. The chain's CDR3 is CASSRDRLAKNIQYF. In nucleotides, the CDR3 is TGTGCCAGCAGCCGGGACAGACTAGCCAAAAACATTCAGTACTTC.

The V call is TRBV5-1, the J call TRBJ2-3; TRBD1 matches 7 bases. Germline values: CDR1 SGHRS, CDR2 YFSETQ. Trimming cost V 3 bases and J 0 bases; bases outside gene matches: 13. The CDR3 is 18 amino acids. CDR3 loop: CASSWGQIGGRSTDTQYF. In DNA form, the CDR3 reads TGCGCCAGCAGCTGGGGACAGATCGGAGGTCGGAGCACAGATACGCAGTATTTT.

This clone was counted between two and nine times. The chain couples TRBV2 to TRBJ2-3; D uncertain. The germline V gene has CDR1 SNHLY and CDR2 FYNNEI. The CDR3 length is 13 residues. Trimming left V 7 bases short and J 3 bases short, with 11 bases between. This CDR3 is CASIQEKTDTQYF. The CDR3, as DNA: TGTGCCAGCATTCAGGAAAAAACAGATACGCAGTATTTT. Complete variable domain (other parts from reference TRBV2 and TRBJ2-3): EPEVTQTPSHQVTQMGQEVILRCVPISNHLYFYWYRQILGQKVEFLVSFYNNEISEKSEIFDDQFSVERPDGSNFTLKIRSTKLEDSAMYFCASIQEKTDTQYFGPGTRLTVL.

CDR3 nucleotide sequence: TGCGCCAGCAGTGAAACAGGGTTTGCTGGCTACACCTTC. Protein product: CASSETGFAGYTF. The chain links TRBV10-2 to TRBJ1-2, with D tentatively TRBD1 (6 bases). Trimming removed 3 bases at V and 7 bases at J, with 12 bases between. The CDR3 is 13 residues long. Per germline, CDR1 WSHSY and CDR2 SAAADI.

The CDR3 nucleotides read TGTGCCAGCTGTAGAGTCCGGAATGAGCAGTTCTTC. It codes for CASCRVRNEQFF. This rearrangement joins TRBV2 to TRBJ2-1; D is unresolved. The CDR3 covers 12 residues. Germline CDR1 reads SNHLY; CDR2 reads FYNNEI. Trimming took off 8 bases at V and 7 bases at J, with 12 bases between the two ends.

The chain recombines TRBV5-1 with TRBJ1-1; D remains ambiguous. CDR1 and CDR2 (germline): SGHRS, YFSETQ. The CDR3 runs 14 residues. Trimming cost V 0 bases and J 3 bases, with 9 bases left between them. The CDR3 reads CASSLDGSDTEAFF. The CDR3 DNA is TGCGCCAGCAGCTTGGATGGTTCGGACACTGAAGCTTTCTTT.